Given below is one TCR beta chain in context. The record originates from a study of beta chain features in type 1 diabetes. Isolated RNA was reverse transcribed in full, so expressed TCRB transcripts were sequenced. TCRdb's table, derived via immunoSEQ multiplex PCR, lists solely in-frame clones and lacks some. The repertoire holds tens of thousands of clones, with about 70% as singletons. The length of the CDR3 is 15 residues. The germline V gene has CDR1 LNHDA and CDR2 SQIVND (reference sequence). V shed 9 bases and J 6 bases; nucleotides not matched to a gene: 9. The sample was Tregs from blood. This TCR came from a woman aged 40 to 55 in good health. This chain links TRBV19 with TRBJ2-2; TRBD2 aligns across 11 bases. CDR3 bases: TGTGCCAGCCGAGTAGCGGGGGGGCATCCCGGGGAGCTGTTTTTT. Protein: CASRVAGGHPGELFF.